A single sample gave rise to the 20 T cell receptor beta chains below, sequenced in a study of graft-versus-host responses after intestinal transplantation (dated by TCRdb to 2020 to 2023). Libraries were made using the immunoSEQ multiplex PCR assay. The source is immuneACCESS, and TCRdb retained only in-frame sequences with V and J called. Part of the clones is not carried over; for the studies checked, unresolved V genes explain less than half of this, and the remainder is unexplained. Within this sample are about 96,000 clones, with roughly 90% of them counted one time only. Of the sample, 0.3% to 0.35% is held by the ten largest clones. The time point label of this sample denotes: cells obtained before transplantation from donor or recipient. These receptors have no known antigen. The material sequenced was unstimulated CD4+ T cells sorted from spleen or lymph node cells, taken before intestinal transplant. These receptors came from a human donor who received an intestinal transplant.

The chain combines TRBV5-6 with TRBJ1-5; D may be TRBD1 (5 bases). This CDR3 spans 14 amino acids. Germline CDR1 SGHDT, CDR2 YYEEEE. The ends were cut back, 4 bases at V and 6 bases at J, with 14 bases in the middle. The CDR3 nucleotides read TGTGCCAGCAGCCTTGGGGGGTTGTTTCAGCCCCAGCATTTT. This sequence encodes CASSLGGLFQPQHF.

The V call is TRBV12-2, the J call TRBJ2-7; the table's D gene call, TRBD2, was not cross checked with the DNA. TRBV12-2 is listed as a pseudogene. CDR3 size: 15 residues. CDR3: CASRRILAHSYEQYF. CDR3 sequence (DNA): TGTGCAAGTCGTCGGATCCTAGCCCACTCCTACGAGCAGTACTTC.

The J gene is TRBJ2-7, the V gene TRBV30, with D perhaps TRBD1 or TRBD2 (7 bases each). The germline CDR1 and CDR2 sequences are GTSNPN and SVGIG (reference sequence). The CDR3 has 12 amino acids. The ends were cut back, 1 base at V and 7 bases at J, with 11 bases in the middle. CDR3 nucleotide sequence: TGTGCCTGGAGTGCCCAGGGGGGGGAGCAGTACTTC. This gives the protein CAWSAQGGEQYF.

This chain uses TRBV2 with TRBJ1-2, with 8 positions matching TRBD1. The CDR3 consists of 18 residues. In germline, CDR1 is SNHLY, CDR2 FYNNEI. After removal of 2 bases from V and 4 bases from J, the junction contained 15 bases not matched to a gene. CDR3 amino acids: CASSEQPAGPTGAYGYTF. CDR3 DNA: TGTGCCAGCAGTGAACAGCCAGCCGGGCCGACAGGGGCCTATGGCTACACCTTC.

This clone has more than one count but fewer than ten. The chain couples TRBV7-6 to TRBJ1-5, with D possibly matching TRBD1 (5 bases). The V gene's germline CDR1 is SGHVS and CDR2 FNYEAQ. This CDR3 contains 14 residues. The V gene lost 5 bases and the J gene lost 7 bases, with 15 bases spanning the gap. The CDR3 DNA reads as TGTGCCAGCAGCCCCCTCGATGGGACGCAGCCCCAGCATTTT. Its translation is CASSPLDGTQPQHF.

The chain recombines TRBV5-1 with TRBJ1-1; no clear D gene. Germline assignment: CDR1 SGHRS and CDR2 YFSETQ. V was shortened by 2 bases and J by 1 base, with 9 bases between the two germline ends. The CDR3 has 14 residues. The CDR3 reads CASSLFQQNTEAFF. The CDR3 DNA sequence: TGCGCCAGCAGCTTATTCCAGCAGAACACTGAAGCTTTCTTT.

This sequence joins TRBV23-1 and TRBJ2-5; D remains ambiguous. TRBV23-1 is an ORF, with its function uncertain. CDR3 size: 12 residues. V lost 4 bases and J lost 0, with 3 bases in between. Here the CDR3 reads CASSPYQETQYF. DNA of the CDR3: TGCGCCAGCAGTCCATACCAAGAGACCCAGTACTTC.

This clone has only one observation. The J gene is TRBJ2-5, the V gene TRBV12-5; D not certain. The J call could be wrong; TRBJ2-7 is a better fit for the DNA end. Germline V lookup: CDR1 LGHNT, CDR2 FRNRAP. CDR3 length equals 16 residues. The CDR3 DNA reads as TGTGCTAGTGGTCCCTCCCCTGGGGTCAGGCCCTACGAGCAGTACTTC. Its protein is CASGPSPGVRPYEQYF.

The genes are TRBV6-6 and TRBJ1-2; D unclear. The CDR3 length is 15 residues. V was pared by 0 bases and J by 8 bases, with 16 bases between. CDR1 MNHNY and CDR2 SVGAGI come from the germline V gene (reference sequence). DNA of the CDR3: TGTGCCAGCAGTTACTCGATAGGCCAGGCCGGCGGCTACACCTTC. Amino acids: CASSYSIGQAGGYTF.

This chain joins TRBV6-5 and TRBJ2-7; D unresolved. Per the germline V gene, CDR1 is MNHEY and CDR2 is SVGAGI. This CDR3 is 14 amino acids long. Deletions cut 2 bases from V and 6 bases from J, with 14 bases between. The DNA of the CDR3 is TGTGCCAGCAGTTACCGGCCTCACCAGCCCGAGCAGTACTTC. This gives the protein CASSYRPHQPEQYF.

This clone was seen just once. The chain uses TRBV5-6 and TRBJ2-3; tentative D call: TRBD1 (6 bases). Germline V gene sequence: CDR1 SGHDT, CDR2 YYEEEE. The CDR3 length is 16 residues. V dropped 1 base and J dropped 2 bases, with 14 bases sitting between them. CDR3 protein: CASSLRRTVLTDTQYF. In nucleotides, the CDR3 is TGTGCCAGCAGCTTGAGGCGGACAGTACTCACAGATACGCAGTATTTT. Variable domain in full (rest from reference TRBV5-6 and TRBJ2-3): DAGVTQSPTHLIKTRGQQVTLRCSPKSGHDTVSWYQQALGQGPQFIFQYYEEEERQRGNFPDRFSGHQFPNYSSELNVNALLLGDSALYLCASSLRRTVLTDTQYFGPGTRLTVL.

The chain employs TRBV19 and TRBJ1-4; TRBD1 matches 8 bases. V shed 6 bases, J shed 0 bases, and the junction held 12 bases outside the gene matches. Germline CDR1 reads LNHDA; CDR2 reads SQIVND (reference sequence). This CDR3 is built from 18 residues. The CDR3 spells CASSFDRGRGSTNEKLFF. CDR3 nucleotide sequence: TGTGCCAGTAGCTTCGACAGGGGACGCGGGTCAACTAATGAAAAACTGTTTTTT.

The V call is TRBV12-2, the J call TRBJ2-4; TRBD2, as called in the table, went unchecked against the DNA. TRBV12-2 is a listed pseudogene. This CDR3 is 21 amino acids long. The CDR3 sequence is CASRLDPSSGRPKLAKNIQYF. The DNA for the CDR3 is TGTGCAAGTCGCTTAGATCCCTCTAGCGGGAGGCCAAAACTAGCCAAAAACATTCAGTACTTC.

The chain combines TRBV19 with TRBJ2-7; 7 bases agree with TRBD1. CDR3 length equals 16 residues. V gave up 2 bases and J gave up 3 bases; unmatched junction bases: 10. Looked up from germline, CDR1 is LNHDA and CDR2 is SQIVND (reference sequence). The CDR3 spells CASSIYPIDRVYEQYF. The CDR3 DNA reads TGTGCCAGTAGTATATATCCTATCGACAGGGTCTACGAGCAGTACTTC.

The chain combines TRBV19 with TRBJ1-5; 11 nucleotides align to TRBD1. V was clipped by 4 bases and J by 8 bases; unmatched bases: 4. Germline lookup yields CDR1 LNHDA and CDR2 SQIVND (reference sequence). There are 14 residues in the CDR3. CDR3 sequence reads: CASSRDRGLEPQHF. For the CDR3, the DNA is TGTGCCAGTAGTAGGGACAGGGGGTTGGAGCCCCAGCATTTT. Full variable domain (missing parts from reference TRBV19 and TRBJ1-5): DGGITQSPKYLFRKEGQNVTLSCEQNLNHDAMYWYRQDPGQGLRLIYYSQIVNDFQKGDIAEGYSVSREKKESFPLTVTSAQKNPTAFYLCASSRDRGLEPQHFGDGTRLSIL.

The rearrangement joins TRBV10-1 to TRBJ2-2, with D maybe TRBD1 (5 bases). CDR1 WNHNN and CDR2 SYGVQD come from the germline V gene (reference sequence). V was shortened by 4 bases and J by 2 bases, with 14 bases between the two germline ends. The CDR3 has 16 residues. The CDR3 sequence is CASSADTPINTGELFF. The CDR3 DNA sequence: TGCGCCAGCAGTGCGGACACACCGATAAACACCGGGGAGCTGTTTTTT.

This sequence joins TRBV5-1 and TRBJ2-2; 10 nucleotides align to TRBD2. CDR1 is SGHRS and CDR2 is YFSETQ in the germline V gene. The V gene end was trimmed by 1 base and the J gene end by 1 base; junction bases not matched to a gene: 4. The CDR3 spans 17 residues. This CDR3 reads CASSLRLAGVNTGELFF. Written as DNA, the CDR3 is TGCGCCAGCAGCTTGCGACTAGCGGGTGTGAACACCGGGGAGCTGTTTTTT.

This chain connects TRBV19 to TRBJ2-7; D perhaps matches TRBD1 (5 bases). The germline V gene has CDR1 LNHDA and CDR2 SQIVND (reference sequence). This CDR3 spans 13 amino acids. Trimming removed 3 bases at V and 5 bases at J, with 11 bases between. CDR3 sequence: CASSIRDSNEQYF. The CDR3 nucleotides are TGTGCCAGTAGTATCAGGGATTCGAACGAGCAGTACTTC.

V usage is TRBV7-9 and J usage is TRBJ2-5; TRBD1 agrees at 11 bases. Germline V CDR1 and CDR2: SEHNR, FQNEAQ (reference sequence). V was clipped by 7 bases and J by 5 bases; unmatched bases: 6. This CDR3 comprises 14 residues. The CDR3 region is CASTGQGAGETQYF. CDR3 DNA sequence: TGTGCCAGCACCGGACAGGGGGCCGGTGAGACCCAGTACTTC.

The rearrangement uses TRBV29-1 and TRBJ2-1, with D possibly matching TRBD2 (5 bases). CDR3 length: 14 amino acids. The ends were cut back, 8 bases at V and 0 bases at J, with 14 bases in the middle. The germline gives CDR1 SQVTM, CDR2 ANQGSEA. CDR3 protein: CSSRRTGSYNEQFF. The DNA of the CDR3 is TGCAGCTCAAGGAGGACCGGCTCCTACAATGAGCAGTTCTTC.